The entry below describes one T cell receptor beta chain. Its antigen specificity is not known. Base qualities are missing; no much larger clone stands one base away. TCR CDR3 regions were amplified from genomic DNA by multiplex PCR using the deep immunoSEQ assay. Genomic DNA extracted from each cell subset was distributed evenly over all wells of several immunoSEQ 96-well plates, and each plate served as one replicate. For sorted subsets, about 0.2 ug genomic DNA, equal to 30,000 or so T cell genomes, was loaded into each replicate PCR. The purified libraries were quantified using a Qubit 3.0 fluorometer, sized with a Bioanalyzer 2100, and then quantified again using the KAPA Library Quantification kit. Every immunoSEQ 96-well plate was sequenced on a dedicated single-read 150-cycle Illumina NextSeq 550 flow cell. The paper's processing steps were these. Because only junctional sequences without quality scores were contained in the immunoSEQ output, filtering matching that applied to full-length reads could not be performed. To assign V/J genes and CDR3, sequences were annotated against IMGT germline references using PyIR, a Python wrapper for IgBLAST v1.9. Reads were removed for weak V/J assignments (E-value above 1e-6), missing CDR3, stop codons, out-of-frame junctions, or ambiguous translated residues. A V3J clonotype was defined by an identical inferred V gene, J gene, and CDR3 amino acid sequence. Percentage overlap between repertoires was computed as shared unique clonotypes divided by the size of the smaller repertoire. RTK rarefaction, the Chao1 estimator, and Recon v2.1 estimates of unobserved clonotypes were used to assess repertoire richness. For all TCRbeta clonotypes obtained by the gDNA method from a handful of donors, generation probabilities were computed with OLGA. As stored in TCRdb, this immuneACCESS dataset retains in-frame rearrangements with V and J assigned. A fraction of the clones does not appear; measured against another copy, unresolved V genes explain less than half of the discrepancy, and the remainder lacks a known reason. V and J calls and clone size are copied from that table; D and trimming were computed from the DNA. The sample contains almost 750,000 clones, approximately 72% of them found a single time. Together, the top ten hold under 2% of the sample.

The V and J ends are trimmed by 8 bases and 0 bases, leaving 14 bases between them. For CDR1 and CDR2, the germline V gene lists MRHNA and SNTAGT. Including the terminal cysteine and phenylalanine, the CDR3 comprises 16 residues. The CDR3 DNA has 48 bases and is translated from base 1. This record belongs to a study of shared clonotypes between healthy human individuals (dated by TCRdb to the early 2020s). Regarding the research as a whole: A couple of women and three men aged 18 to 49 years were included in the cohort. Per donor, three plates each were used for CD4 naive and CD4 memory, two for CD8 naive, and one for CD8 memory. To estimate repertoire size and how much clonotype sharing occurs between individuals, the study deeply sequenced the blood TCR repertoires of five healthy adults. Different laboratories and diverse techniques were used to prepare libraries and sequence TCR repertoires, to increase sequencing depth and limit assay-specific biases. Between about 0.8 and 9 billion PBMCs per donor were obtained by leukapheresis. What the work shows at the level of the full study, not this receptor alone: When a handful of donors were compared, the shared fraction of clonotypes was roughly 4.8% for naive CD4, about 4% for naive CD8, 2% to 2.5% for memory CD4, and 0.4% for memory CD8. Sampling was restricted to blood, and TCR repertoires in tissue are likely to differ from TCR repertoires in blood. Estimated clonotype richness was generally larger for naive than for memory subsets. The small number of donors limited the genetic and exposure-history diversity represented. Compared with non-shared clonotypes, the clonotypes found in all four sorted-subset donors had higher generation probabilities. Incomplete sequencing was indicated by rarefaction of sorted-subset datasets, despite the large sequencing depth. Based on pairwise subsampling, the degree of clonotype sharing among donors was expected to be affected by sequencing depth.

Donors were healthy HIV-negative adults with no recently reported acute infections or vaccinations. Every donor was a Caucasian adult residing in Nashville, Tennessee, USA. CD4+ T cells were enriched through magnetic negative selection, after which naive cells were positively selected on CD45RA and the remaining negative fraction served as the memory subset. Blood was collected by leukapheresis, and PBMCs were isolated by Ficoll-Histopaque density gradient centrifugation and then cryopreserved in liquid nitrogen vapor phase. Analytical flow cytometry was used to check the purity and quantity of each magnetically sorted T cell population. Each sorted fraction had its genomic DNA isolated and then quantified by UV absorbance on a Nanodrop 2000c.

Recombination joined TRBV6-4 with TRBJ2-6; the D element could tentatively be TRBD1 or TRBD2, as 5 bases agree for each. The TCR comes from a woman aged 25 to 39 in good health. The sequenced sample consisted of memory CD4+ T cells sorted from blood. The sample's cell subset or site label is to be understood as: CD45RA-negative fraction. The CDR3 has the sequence CASSGTEPSGANVLTF. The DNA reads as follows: TGTGCCAGCTCCGGGACGGAGCCCTCTGGGGCCAACGTCCTGACTTTC.